Presented here are 21 T cell receptor beta chains from one specimen sequenced in a study of Ad26.COV2.S vaccination and SARS-CoV-2 variants. Clones were read by immunoSEQ multiplex PCR, and TCRdb kept only the in-frame ones, dropping some. In the table there are about 380,000 clones, under 90% of which are singletons. Treatment of the sample: around 19 received Ad26.COV2.S at low or high dose, single or two shots; a few received placebo; per-sample allocation not given. Day 63 after the first vaccine or placebo injection was the time point for sampling. This specimen was peripheral blood, taken in a trial of Ad26.COV2.S vaccine versus placebo. These receptors all stem from a person aged 18 to 65 who received the Ad26.COV2.S COVID-19 vaccine or a placebo.

This clone appeared a single time. The CDR3 DNA follows: TGTGCCAGCAGTTCTCTCGTGGGGGTTCAGCCCCAGCATTTT. Translated, it gives CASSSLVGVQPQHF. The chain couples TRBV6-5 to TRBJ1-5; D may be TRBD1 (5 bases). The germline V and J ends were trimmed by 4 bases and 6 bases, with 13 bases remaining between them. Germline loops: CDR1 MNHEY, CDR2 SVGAGI. This CDR3 has 14 amino acids.

The gene calls are TRBV10-3 and TRBJ2-7, with TRBD1 matching 7 bases. The CDR3 runs 15 residues. With V trimmed by 8 bases and J by 7 bases, 17 bases remained unmatched. Germline V gives CDR1 ENHRY, CDR2 SYGVKD. This chain's CDR3 is CAIRGTTGPLGEQYF. The CDR3 DNA follows: TGTGCCATCCGGGGAACGACAGGGCCCCTCGGGGAGCAGTACTTC.

The chain joins TRBV3-1 (or the pseudogene TRBV3-2) to TRBJ2-7, with 9 bases identical to TRBD1. V trimming: 4 bases; J trimming: 4 bases; junction bases outside the gene matches: 5. Germline CDR1 is LGHDT and CDR2 is YNNKEL (reference sequence). This CDR3 has 14 residues. The DNA of the CDR3 is TGTGCCAGCAGCCTCGGGACAGGGTCGTACGAGCAGTACTTC. Encoded protein: CASSLGTGSYEQYF.

V gene TRBV7-9 combines with J gene TRBJ2-2, with D possibly TRBD1 on 6 matching bases. The CDR3 has 13 amino acids. V gave up 7 bases and J gave up 10 bases, with 16 bases separating them. Germline-derived CDR1 and CDR2 are SEHNR and FQNEAQ (reference sequence). The CDR3 region has the DNA TGTGCCAGCACGGGACAATCGGTGCCGGAGCTGTTTTTT. Amino acid sequence: CASTGQSVPELFF.

This clone was observed once. The chain uses TRBV18 and TRBJ1-2; TRBD1 matches at 11 bases. CDR3 size: 14 residues. Germline CDR1 reads KGHSH; CDR2 reads LQKENI. V was pared by 1 base and J by 6 bases, with 1 base of the junction left unmatched. CDR3 region: CASSPLGQGDGYTF. The CDR3 coding sequence is TGTGCCAGCTCACCACTGGGACAGGGGGATGGCTACACCTTC.

This chain links TRBV7-9 with TRBJ1-1, with 9 nucleotides matching TRBD1. The CDR3 sequence is 15 residues long. Trimming removed 5 bases from V and 5 bases from J; junction bases left unmatched: 9. CDR1 is SEHNR and CDR2 is FQNEAQ in the germline V gene (reference sequence). The CDR3 DNA reads TGTGCCAGCAGCACACCAAACAGGGGGCGTACTGAAGCTTTCTTT. Translated: CASSTPNRGRTEAFF. The complete variable domain, with remaining parts taken from reference TRBV7-9 and TRBJ1-1, reads DTGVSQNPRHKITKRGQNVTFRCDPISEHNRLYWYRQTLGQGPEFLTYFQNEAQLEKSRLLSDRFSAERPKGSFSTLEIQRTEQGDSAMYLCASSTPNRGRTEAFFGQGTRLTVV.

The rearrangement links TRBV2 to TRBJ2-7, with D perhaps assigned TRBD1 or TRBD2 (5 bases each). Trimming pared 9 bases from V and 2 bases from J, leaving 17 bases between. This CDR3 is built from 14 residues. Germline V lookup: CDR1 SNHLY, CDR2 FYNNEI. CDR3 in amino acids: CARPPGPSAYEQYF. The CDR3 bases are TGTGCCAGACCCCCGGGACCCTCGGCCTACGAGCAGTACTTC.

This clone was counted many times. This sequence joins TRBV3-1 (or the pseudogene TRBV3-2) and TRBJ2-3; possible D gene TRBD2, 6 bases. The germline CDR1 and CDR2 sequences are LGHDT and YNNKEL (reference sequence). The CDR3 sequence is 13 residues long. Between the trimmed V and J ends, which lost 3 bases and 5 bases, there was a span of 9 bases. CDR3 protein: CASSHHGGDTQYF. The CDR3 nucleotides are TGTGCCAGCAGCCATCACGGGGGAGATACGCAGTATTTT.

V gene TRBV6-5 combines with J gene TRBJ2-3; D is unclear. V was shortened by 6 bases and J by 2 bases, with 12 bases between the two germline ends. Germline V gene lookup returns CDR1 MNHEY and CDR2 SVGAGI. The CDR3 runs to 14 residues. CDR3 nucleotide sequence: TGTGCCAGCAGCTTGGTCTCCTCCACAGATACGCAGTATTTT. It codes for CASSLVSSTDTQYF.

The chain links TRBV18 to TRBJ1-3; D uncertain. Deletions cut 2 bases from V and 4 bases from J, with 6 bases between. CDR3 length: 13 residues. From germline, CDR1 is KGHSH and CDR2 LQKENI. CDR3 coding DNA: TGTGCCAGCTCACCATCTGCGGGAAACACCATATATTTT. Translating gives CASSPSAGNTIYF. The full variable domain, rest sourced from reference TRBV18 and TRBJ1-3, is NAGVMQNPRHLVRRRGQEARLRCSPMKGHSHVYWYRQLPEEGLKFMVYLQKENIIDESGMPKERFSAEFPKEGPSILRIQQVVRGDSAAYFCASSPSAGNTIYFGEGSWLTVV.

The gene calls are TRBV10-3 and TRBJ1-5, with TRBD1 as a possible D gene (6 bases). CDR3 length: 13 residues. CDR1 ENHRY and CDR2 SYGVKD come from the germline V gene. Deletions cut 10 bases from V and 2 bases from J, with 12 bases between. The CDR3 protein is CATAGQRNQPQHF. In nucleotides, the CDR3 is TGTGCCACCGCCGGACAGCGCAATCAGCCCCAGCATTTT.

The V gene is TRBV11-2, the J gene TRBJ1-4; no firm D call. The CDR3 spans 15 residues. The V gene's germline CDR1 is SGHAT and CDR2 FQNNGV. V was clipped by 5 bases and J by 13 bases, with 23 bases between them. This CDR3 is CASSQYGGRHAGLFF. Written as DNA, the CDR3 is TGTGCCAGCAGCCAATATGGCGGACGACACGCGGGACTGTTTTTT.

The chain has TRBV19 and TRBJ2-3; 9 positions agree with TRBD2. V shed 6 bases and J 2 bases; nucleotides not matched to a gene: 15. From germline, CDR1 is LNHDA and CDR2 SQIVND (reference sequence). The CDR3 extends over 18 amino acids. In DNA, the CDR3 is TGTGCCAGTAGGTGGCTAGCGGGGCCCAGCGGACTCACAGATACGCAGTATTTT. It specifies CASRWLAGPSGLTDTQYF.

The CDR3 here is CASSVLGSNYGYTF. The CDR3 DNA follows: TGTGCCAGCAGTGTCCTGGGCAGTAACTATGGCTACACCTTC. The V call is TRBV2, the J call TRBJ1-2, with D unclear. V was pared by 4 bases and J by 1 base, with 10 bases between. There are 14 residues in the CDR3. Germline V gene sequence: CDR1 SNHLY, CDR2 FYNNEI.

V is TRBV30 and J is TRBJ1-6; 8 positions match TRBD1. V lost 3 bases to trimming and J lost 14 bases; unmatched junction nucleotides: 6. The CDR3 extends over 12 amino acids. Germline-derived CDR1 and CDR2 are GTSNPN and SVGIG (reference sequence). In nucleotides, the CDR3 is TGTGCCTGGAGGTTACAGGGGGAGTCCCTCCACTTT. This translates into CAWRLQGESLHF.

This chain connects TRBV7-6 to TRBJ2-3; weak D call: TRBD1 (7 bases). Germline loops: CDR1 SGHVS, CDR2 FNYEAQ. CDR3 length equals 14 residues. V shed 5 bases and J shed 3 bases, with 12 bases lying between them. The CDR3 DNA follows: TGTGCCAGCAGCGGGGCAGGGGGGACAGATACGCAGTATTTT. Translated: CASSGAGGTDTQYF.

The chain employs TRBV28 and TRBJ2-7, with 16 bases that match TRBD2. The CDR3 has 17 residues. V dropped 6 bases and J dropped 6; count of bases not matched to a gene: 11. Germline lookup yields CDR1 MDHEN and CDR2 SYDVKM. CDR3 sequence (DNA): TGTGCCAGCAGCTCGGGACTAGCGGGAGGGCCTGAGGCCGAGCAGTACTTC. Its protein product is CASSSGLAGGPEAEQYF.

The V and J genes are TRBV18 and TRBJ1-1, with D hard to call. V was trimmed by 8 bases and J by 3 bases, leaving 19 bases between them. Germline V gene lookup returns CDR1 KGHSH and CDR2 LQKENI. This CDR3 is built from 15 residues. CDR3 loop: CASGDRTGGDTEAFF. CDR3 DNA sequence: TGTGCCAGCGGCGATCGTACGGGCGGGGACACTGAAGCTTTCTTT.

In regard to this clone: This CDR3 is also generated by other DNA sequences in the sample. The rearrangement links TRBV5-4 to TRBJ2-7; 9 positions agree with TRBD1. The CDR3 contains 15 residues. Germline V CDR1 and CDR2: SGHNT, YYREEE (reference sequence). V shed 0 bases and J 3 bases; nucleotides not matched to a gene: 4. The CDR3 coding sequence is TGTGCCAGCAGCTTGGGGGGGACAGGGAGCTACGAGCAGTACTTC. It specifies CASSLGGTGSYEQYF.

V gene TRBV6-5 combines with J gene TRBJ2-1, with TRBD2 identical over 13 bases. V lost 8 bases and J lost 6; bases outside the gene matches: 4. CDR1 MNHEY and CDR2 SVGAGI come from the germline V gene. The CDR3 has 14 amino acids. The CDR3 DNA reads TGTGCCAGCGGGGGGACTAGCGGGACCAATGAGCAGTTCTTC. This translates into CASGGTSGTNEQFF.

This sequence joins TRBV13 and TRBJ1-2, with D maybe TRBD1 (6 bases). V lost 1 base, J lost 4 bases, and 7 bases lay in between. The CDR3 is 13 residues long. Per germline, CDR1 PRHDT and CDR2 FYEKMQ (reference sequence). The CDR3: CASSLVGGYGYTF. The DNA for the CDR3 is TGTGCCAGCAGCTTAGTAGGGGGCTATGGCTACACCTTC.